These 6 T cell receptor beta chains were sequenced from one sample in a study of cytomegalovirus exposure and HLA in healthy donors. Primers for the PCR totalled 60 Vbeta and 13 Jbeta. Assay used: immunoSEQ multiplex PCR; TCRdb lists only in-frame clones, some missing. Of 120,000 to 150,000 clones in the sample, over 75% were seen once. Sequenced input: PBMCs. The receptors stem from a man aged 30-40 years in good health and CMV-seropositive.

V usage is TRBV2 and J usage is TRBJ2-5, with D tentatively TRBD1 (6 bases). The last part of the DNA fits TRBJ2-7 better; the J call may be wrong. The germline V gene encodes CDR1 SNHLY and CDR2 FYNNEI. The CDR3 sequence is 14 residues long. CDR3 residues: CASRGTSLPYEQYF. Here the CDR3 DNA reads TGTGCCAGCAGGGGGACATCTCTCCCCTACGAGCAGTACTTC.

The CDR3 region is CASSPRGYANTEAFF. The CDR3 region has the DNA TGTGCCAGCAGTCCTCGCGGGTACGCGAACACTGAAGCTTTCTTT. The gene calls are TRBV6-5 and TRBJ1-1, with D unclear. Germline CDR1 and CDR2: MNHEY and SVGAGI. The CDR3 has 15 amino acids. V shed 5 bases and J shed 1 base, with 14 bases lying between them.

The chain is built from TRBV5-4 and TRBJ2-1; 11 bases line up with TRBD2. In germline, CDR1 is SGHNT, CDR2 YYREEE (reference sequence). This CDR3 region has 15 residues. Trimming removed 4 bases from V and 3 bases from J; junction bases left unmatched: 3. For the CDR3, the DNA is TGTGCCAGCAGCCCGACTAGCGGGGACTACAATGAGCAGTTCTTC. This encodes CASSPTSGDYNEQFF.

V usage is TRBV27 and J usage is TRBJ1-5; 8 bases match TRBD1. The CDR3 spans 17 residues. Losses at the gene ends were 5 bases for V and 5 bases for J; bases not matched to a gene: 14. The germline V gene encodes CDR1 MNHEY and CDR2 SMNVEV (reference sequence). The CDR3 nucleotides read TGTGCCAGCAGTCTCTTCGCAGGACAGGGAGCGGATCAGCCCCAGCATTTT. Translated, it gives CASSLFAGQGADQPQHF.

The rearrangement links TRBV5-1 to TRBJ1-6, with a possible D match to TRBD1 (5 bases). V was cut by 6 bases and J by 13 bases, with 17 bases left in between. This CDR3 has 13 residues. Germline-derived CDR1 and CDR2 are SGHRS and YFSETQ. CDR3 protein: CASMQGEDLPLHF. The DNA for the CDR3 is TGCGCCAGCATGCAGGGTGAAGATCTCCCCCTCCACTTT.

The rearrangement uses TRBV9 and TRBJ1-6; 8 bases map to TRBD1. Germline V gene data show CDR1 as SGDLS and CDR2 as YYNGEE. Unmatched junction bases numbered 4, after V lost 6 bases and J lost 5 bases. This CDR3 has 14 amino acids. The CDR3 region is CASTETGDNSPLHF. CDR3 coding DNA: TGTGCCAGCACCGAGACAGGGGATAATTCACCCCTCCACTTT.